This TCR beta chain was recorded in a study of shared clonotypes between healthy human individuals. Study-level background: The plates for each donor numbered three CD4 naive, three CD4 memory, two CD8 naive and one CD8 memory.

V dropped 2 bases and J dropped 5 bases, with 27 bases sitting between them. CDR1 MNHGY and CDR2 SAAAGT come from the germline V gene. The CDR3 spans 20 residues. Findings of the study overall: Investigators expected sequencing depth to affect clonotype sharing among donors. Between a handful of donors, naive CD4 clonotypes were shared at a level of about 5%.

At the deep level, the assay was run. Assay used: immunoSEQ multiplex PCR; TCRdb lists only in-frame clones, some missing. The sample carries about 1.5 million clones, more than 95% recorded once. Comments on this clone: Its antigen is still unknown.

Sequenced: naive CD4+ T cells sorted from blood. Sample subset: CD45RA+ positively selected. The chain couples TRBV6-8 to TRBJ1-4; maybe TRBD1 (6 bases). This receptor was taken from a man younger than 40 in good health. The chain's CDR3 is CASSYPGGQTGPDQNEKLFF. The CDR3 bases are TGTGCCAGCAGTTACCCCGGTGGTCAGACAGGTCCCGATCAAAATGAAAAACTGTTTTTT.